This paragraph covers one T cell receptor beta chain sequence. The antigen is unknown. The sample belongs to a study of cytomegalovirus exposure and HLA in healthy donors. General study results and limits: There were three CMV-associated chains whose specificity for CMV antigens was confirmed in vitro.

V gave up 3 bases and J gave up 7 bases; unmatched junction bases: 6. The length of the CDR3 is 14 residues. The germline V gene encodes CDR1 MDHEN and CDR2 SYDVKM. Primers: 60 Vbeta forward and 13 Jbeta reverse. Sequenced by immunoSEQ multiplex PCR; TCRdb stores in-frame clones only, minus some. The sample lists about 190,000 clones, about 86% seen once, with approximately 2% in the top ten. The specimen was PBMCs. The rearrangement uses TRBV28 and TRBJ2-7; TRBD1 aligns across 10 bases. The receptor was isolated from a woman under 30 in good health and CMV-seropositive. CDR3: CASSFAGTGEEQYF. The CDR3, as DNA: TGTGCCAGCAGTTTCGCCGGGACAGGGGAAGAGCAGTACTTC.